These 20 T cell receptor beta chains came from one sample sequenced in a study of blood T cell repertoires in COVID-19. TCRdb keeps only in-frame clones here, not all; method: immunoSEQ multiplex PCR. The table lists some 57,000 clones, approximately 83% of them singletons, with roughly 10% in the top ten. Material for sequencing was peripheral blood. Every receptor here comes from a human donor in a cohort sampled during active COVID-19.

J is TRBJ2-7 and V is TRBV6-2 or TRBV6-3; D gene unclear. CDR1 is MNHEY, CDR2 SVGEGT, per germline. This CDR3 contains 13 residues. The ends were cut back, 1 base at V and 7 bases at J, with 11 bases in the middle. Here the CDR3 DNA reads TGTGCCAGCAGTTACTACACACCCGGGGAGCAGTACTTC. As protein: CASSYYTPGEQYF.

The chain is built from TRBV5-4 and TRBJ2-7, with D possibly TRBD2 on 6 matching bases. Per germline, CDR1 SGHNT and CDR2 YYREEE (reference sequence). CDR3 length equals 13 residues. Trimming removed 6 bases at V and 1 base at J, with 11 bases between. CDR3 nucleotides: TGTGCCAGCAAAACCGGGGGTTCCTACGAGCAGTACTTC. This encodes CASKTGGSYEQYF.

This rearrangement joins TRBV6-1 to TRBJ2-1; D possibly corresponds to TRBD2 (6 bases). The CDR3 consists of 16 residues. CDR1 and CDR2 from the germline V gene are MNHNS and SASEGT. V lost 2 bases to trimming and J lost 3 bases, with 14 bases between them. The CDR3 DNA sequence: TGTGCCAGCAGTGAACTTGGGACTTCCGGCTACAATGAGCAGTTCTTC. It yields the protein CASSELGTSGYNEQFF.

The rearrangement uses TRBV11-2 and TRBJ2-2; tentatively, D is TRBD2 (5 bases). Trimming left V 8 bases short and J 7 bases short, with 8 bases between. The CDR3 has 11 amino acids. The germline V gene encodes CDR1 SGHAT and CDR2 FQNNGV. Here the CDR3 DNA reads TGTGCCAGCGCGGAGGTCGGGGAGCTGTTTTTT. Its translation: CASAEVGELFF.

This clone came up many times. The chain is built from TRBV4-1 and TRBJ2-5; no firm D call. V was clipped by 4 bases and J by 1 base, with 7 bases between them. From germline, CDR1 is MGHRA and CDR2 YSYEKL. This CDR3 has 13 amino acids. As DNA, the CDR3 is TGCGCCAGCAGCCTCGGGTTCCAAGAGACCCAGTACTTC. Its protein is CASSLGFQETQYF.

This chain joins TRBV6-4 and TRBJ2-2, with D perhaps matching TRBD2 (5 bases). The germline CDR1 and CDR2 sequences are MRHNA and SNTAGT. This CDR3 contains 15 residues. V was shortened by 4 bases and J by 4 bases, with 13 bases between the two germline ends. The CDR3 DNA reads TGTGCCAGCAGTGTGTTGGCGGGTGGCACCGGGGAGCTGTTTTTT. This encodes CASSVLAGGTGELFF.

This clone occurred a few times. The rearrangement links TRBV14 to TRBJ1-6, with D hard to call. The CDR3 sequence is 18 residues long. From germline, CDR1 is SGHDN and CDR2 FVKESK. The V end was cut by 0 bases, the J end by 0 bases, with 12 bases between. The DNA for the CDR3 is TGTGCCAGCAGCCAAGATCCATTCATGAGCTCCTATAATTCACCCCTCCACTTT. Its translation: CASSQDPFMSSYNSPLHF.

V is TRBV19 and J is TRBJ2-7; D might be TRBD2 (6 bases). Per germline, CDR1 LNHDA and CDR2 SQIVND (reference sequence). This CDR3 has 14 residues. V gave up 3 bases and J gave up 3 bases, with 12 bases separating them. The CDR3 here is CASSIGAGYYEQYF. CDR3 coding DNA: TGTGCCAGTAGTATCGGTGCGGGGTACTACGAGCAGTACTTC.

This chain uses TRBV24-1 with TRBJ2-5, with a weak D call TRBD2 (6 bases). The germline gives CDR1 KGHDR, CDR2 SFDVKD. The CDR3 length is 15 residues. Trimming pared 5 bases from V and 1 base from J, leaving 13 bases between. DNA of the CDR3: TGTGCCACCAGTGGACCCTCTAGCGTCCAAGAGACCCAGTACTTC. This sequence encodes CATSGPSSVQETQYF.

This clone was counted a single time. The chain uses TRBV7-8 and TRBJ2-2; D uncertain. CDR3 length: 14 amino acids. Trimming took off 5 bases at V and 3 bases at J, with 10 bases between the two ends. Germline CDR1 is SGHVS and CDR2 is FQNEAQ. DNA of the CDR3: TGTGCCAGCAGCGCCCGGTCACACACCGGGGAGCTGTTTTTT. Amino acid sequence: CASSARSHTGELFF.

The chain is built from TRBV6-5 and TRBJ1-1; 8 nucleotides match TRBD1. This CDR3 region has 13 residues. CDR1 and CDR2 from the germline V gene are MNHEY and SVGAGI. V was clipped by 7 bases and J by 5 bases; unmatched bases: 6. CDR3 coding DNA: TGTGCCAGCATTACACAGGGGGGAACTGAAGCTTTCTTT. Amino acids: CASITQGGTEAFF.

The chain carries TRBV5-1 and TRBJ2-7; 14 nucleotides match TRBD2. With 2 bases clipped from V and 7 bases from J, the junction kept 5 bases outside the gene matches. The CDR3 is 15 amino acids. CDR1 and CDR2 (germline): SGHRS, YFSETQ. CDR3 amino acids: CASSFGLAGGEEQYF. CDR3 sequence (DNA): TGCGCCAGCAGCTTCGGACTAGCGGGAGGTGAGGAGCAGTACTTC. Together with reference TRBV5-1 and TRBJ2-7, the CDR3 gives the full variable domain: KAGVTQTPRYLIKTRGQQVTLSCSPISGHRSVSWYQQTPGQGLQFLFEYFSETQRNKGNFPGRFSGRQFSNSRSEMNVSTLELGDSALYLCASSFGLAGGEEQYFGPGTRLTVT.

The rearrangement links TRBV2 to TRBJ2-1; 10 bases are a match to TRBD2. The trim removed 5 bases at V and 0 bases at J, leaving 4 bases unmatched. Germline CDR1 and CDR2: SNHLY and FYNNEI. The CDR3 extends over 16 amino acids. CDR3 sequence: CASSRTSGSSYNEQFF. The CDR3 nucleotides read TGTGCCAGCAGTAGGACTAGCGGTAGCTCCTACAATGAGCAGTTCTTC.

This chain joins TRBV9 and TRBJ2-1; 9 bases match TRBD1. CDR1 is SGDLS, CDR2 YYNGEE, per germline. Trimming at V came to 4 bases and at J to 6 bases, leaving 8 bases not matched to a gene. The CDR3 runs to 15 residues. The CDR3, as DNA: TGTGCCAGCAGCCCCCGACAGGGGGGAAGCAATGAGCAGTTCTTC. Translating gives CASSPRQGGSNEQFF.

The chain combines TRBV5-5 with TRBJ1-3; 11 nucleotides match TRBD1. CDR3 length: 18 residues. The V and J ends lost 0 bases and 3 bases, in that order; junction bases with no gene match: 8. Looked up from germline, CDR1 is SGHKS and CDR2 is YYEKEE (reference sequence). The CDR3 DNA reads TGTGCCAGCAGCTTGGTCCTTGGACAGGGGGCTATTGGAAACACCATATATTTT. Translated, it gives CASSLVLGQGAIGNTIYF.

The chain joins TRBV5-1 to TRBJ2-7; 8 bases fit TRBD2. J lost 6 bases, V lost 2 bases, and 10 bases had no gene match. This CDR3 has 15 amino acids. Germline loops: CDR1 SGHRS, CDR2 YFSETQ. The CDR3 DNA reads TGCGCCAGCAGCTTAGGCGGGGGGCGATCTGGCGAGCAGTACTTC. Its protein is CASSLGGGRSGEQYF. The complete variable domain, with remaining parts taken from reference TRBV5-1 and TRBJ2-7, reads KAGVTQTPRYLIKTRGQQVTLSCSPISGHRSVSWYQQTPGQGLQFLFEYFSETQRNKGNFPGRFSGRQFSNSRSEMNVSTLELGDSALYLCASSLGGGRSGEQYFGPGTRLTVT.

The chain carries TRBV28 and TRBJ2-1; D perhaps matches TRBD2 (6 bases). From germline, CDR1 is MDHEN and CDR2 SYDVKM. The V end lost 3 bases, the J end lost 6 bases, and 9 bases lay between the germline ends. This CDR3 contains 13 residues. CDR3 in amino acids: CASSFAGINEQFF. DNA of the CDR3: TGTGCCAGCAGTTTTGCGGGAATCAATGAGCAGTTCTTC.

V is TRBV7-9 and J is TRBJ2-1, with 9 positions matching TRBD1. The CDR3 is 15 residues long. After removal of 5 bases from V and 3 bases from J, the junction contained 5 bases not matched to a gene. Germline V CDR1 and CDR2: SEHNR, FQNEAQ (reference sequence). CDR3 sequence: CASSTWTGDYNEQFF. The CDR3 DNA follows: TGTGCCAGCAGCACCTGGACAGGGGACTACAATGAGCAGTTCTTC.

The CDR3 bases are TGTGCCAGCAGTTTAGACCCAGGGGTTAGCTACGAGCAGTACTTC. Translating gives CASSLDPGVSYEQYF. The chain couples TRBV27 to TRBJ2-7; the D gene is possibly TRBD1 (6 bases). Germline V gene lookup returns CDR1 MNHEY and CDR2 SMNVEV (reference sequence). V was shortened by 2 bases and J by 3 bases, with 14 bases between the two germline ends. The CDR3 is made up of 15 amino acids.

The chain uses TRBV10-3 and TRBJ2-1; D perhaps matches TRBD2 (5 bases). The germline CDR1 and CDR2 sequences are ENHRY and SYGVKD. The CDR3 runs 15 residues. Deletions cut 8 bases from V and 0 bases from J, with 14 bases between. This CDR3 reads CAIAQAVSSYNEQFF. CDR3 sequence (DNA): TGTGCCATCGCCCAAGCGGTCAGCTCCTACAATGAGCAGTTCTTC.